This passage covers 11 T cell receptor beta chains from one sample sequenced in a study of T cell responses to AZD1222 COVID-19 vaccine. Here immunoSEQ multiplex PCR was the method, and the copy in TCRdb shows in-frame clones only, minus some. The sample records some 120,000 clones, 88% being singletons. The sequencing here drew on peripheral blood, taken on day 0 of AZD1222 vaccination. The source of these receptors is an adult in good health.

J is TRBJ1-2 and V is TRBV2; weak D call: TRBD1 (6 bases). The V gene lost 10 bases and the J gene lost 4 bases, with 16 bases spanning the gap. CDR1 is SNHLY and CDR2 is FYNNEI in the germline V gene. This CDR3 is built from 13 residues. The CDR3, as DNA: TGTGCCATCACCATAGGGGGGCCCTATGGCTACACCTTC. This sequence encodes CAITIGGPYGYTF.

A single count supports this clone. J is TRBJ2-1 and V is TRBV6-4, with 12 bases fitting TRBD2. The CDR3 totals 15 residues. The V gene's germline CDR1 is MRHNA and CDR2 SNTAGT. The junction had 8 bases not matched to a gene; V was cut back by 6 bases and J by 8 bases. The CDR3 DNA reads as TGTGCCAGCAGACGGTCTAGCGGGGGGGCCGATGAGCAGTTCTTC. This translates into CASRRSSGGADEQFF.

This clone has only one observation. The chain joins TRBV27 to TRBJ2-2; no definite D call. V lost 2 bases, J lost 5 bases, and 9 bases lay in between. Germline V gene lookup returns CDR1 MNHEY and CDR2 SMNVEV (reference sequence). The CDR3 covers 14 residues. CDR3 in amino acids: CASSLGQWTGELFF. Here the CDR3 DNA reads TGTGCCAGCAGTTTAGGTCAGTGGACCGGGGAGCTGTTTTTT.

The gene calls are TRBV4-2 and TRBJ2-1, with a possible D match to TRBD2 (7 bases). This CDR3 spans 18 amino acids. The V end lost 2 bases, the J end lost 2 bases, and 19 bases lay between the germline ends. Germline lookup yields CDR1 LGHNA and CDR2 YNFKEQ. The CDR3 loop is CASSQTTGGLYPYNEQFF. The CDR3 DNA is TGTGCCAGCAGCCAAACAACGGGGGGCCTCTATCCCTACAATGAGCAGTTCTTC.

The chain joins TRBV27 to TRBJ1-6; D gene uncertain. Germline CDR1 MNHEY, CDR2 SMNVEV (reference sequence). This CDR3 spans 16 amino acids. The germline V and J ends were trimmed by 0 bases and 0 bases, with 6 bases remaining between them. The CDR3 spells CASSLSSYSYNSPLHF. In DNA form, the CDR3 reads TGTGCCAGCAGTTTATCGAGCTACTCCTATAATTCACCCCTCCACTTT.

The CDR3 region is CASSAGTGNEKLFF. The CDR3 DNA is TGTGCCAGCAGTGCCGGGACAGGGAATGAAAAACTGTTTTTT. The chain couples TRBV6-4 to TRBJ1-4, with 9 bases matching TRBD1. Germline CDR1 is MRHNA and CDR2 is SNTAGT. V lost 4 bases, J lost 5 bases, and 2 bases stayed unmatched. The length of the CDR3 is 14 residues.

The V call is TRBV28, the J call TRBJ2-7; D not resolved. Germline assignment: CDR1 MDHEN and CDR2 SYDVKM. V lost 6 bases and J 3 bases, leaving 3 bases between the germline ends. This CDR3 region has 10 residues. CDR3 DNA: TGTGCCAGCAGCCTCTACGAGCAGTACTTC. Translation: CASSLYEQYF. Combining the CDR3 with reference TRBV28 and TRBJ2-7 gives the whole variable domain DVKVTQSSRYLVKRTGEKVFLECVQDMDHENMFWYRQDPGLGLRLIYFSYDVKMKEKGDIPEGYSVSREKKERFSLILESASTNQTSMYLCASSLYEQYFGPGTRLTVT.

The J gene is TRBJ1-2, the V gene TRBV6-4; D may be TRBD1 (6 bases). The germline gives CDR1 MRHNA, CDR2 SNTAGT. V lost 2 bases to trimming and J lost 5 bases, with 9 bases between them. The CDR3 has 13 amino acids. CDR3 DNA sequence: TGTGCCAGCAGTGACGGGCAGGGGTATGGCTACACCTTC. Protein product: CASSDGQGYGYTF.

This chain uses TRBV15 with TRBJ2-7; 9 positions agree with TRBD1. After removal of 5 bases from V and 5 bases from J, the junction contained 7 bases not matched to a gene. CDR1 is LNHNV and CDR2 is YYDKDF in the germline V gene (reference sequence). The length of the CDR3 is 14 residues. DNA of the CDR3: TGTGCCACCAGCCTGGACAGGGGCTTTAACGAGCAGTACTTC. It specifies CATSLDRGFNEQYF. The variable domain in full, completed from reference TRBV15 and TRBJ2-7, reads DAMVIQNPRYQVTQFGKPVTLSCSQTLNHNVMYWYQQKSSQAPKLLFHYYDKDFNNEADTPDNFQSRRPNTSFCFLDIRSPGLGDTAMYLCATSLDRGFNEQYFGPGTRLTVT.

The J gene is TRBJ2-2, the V gene TRBV6-2 or TRBV6-3, with 7 bases aligning to TRBD1. V gave up 0 bases and J gave up 2 bases; unmatched junction bases: 12. Per germline, CDR1 MNHEY and CDR2 SVGEGT. CDR3 size: 19 residues. The DNA for the CDR3 is TGTGCCAGCAGTTACTCTATGGGACAGACTTTAATTAACACCGGGGAGCTGTTTTTT. It translates to CASSYSMGQTLINTGELFF.

The chain has TRBV28 and TRBJ1-4; possible D gene TRBD1, 5 bases. The length of the CDR3 is 13 residues. V gave up 5 bases and J gave up 5 bases, with 9 bases separating them. Germline assignment: CDR1 MDHEN and CDR2 SYDVKM. Here the CDR3 reads CASSANRNEKLFF. CDR3 in DNA: TGTGCCAGCAGTGCAAACAGGAATGAAAAACTGTTTTTT.